This T cell receptor (beta chain) was obtained from a study of cytomegalovirus exposure and HLA in healthy donors. Amplification used 60 Vbeta primers and 13 Jbeta primers. Profiled with immunoSEQ multiplex PCR; TCRdb holds only in-frame clones, not every one. The sample records 90,000 to 120,000 clones, 60% to 80% being singletons. In this sample, this clone turned up once. The CDR3 is 16 amino acids. The germline CDR1 and CDR2 sequences are SNHLY and FYNNEI. V was shortened by 6 bases and J by 0 bases, with 16 bases between the two germline ends. The chain is built from TRBV2 and TRBJ2-3; possibly TRBD1 for D (5 bases). Sequences were obtained from PBMCs. This clonotype was obtained from a man younger than 35 in good health and CMV-seronegative. In DNA, the CDR3 is TGTGCCAGCAGGAGACAGAAGGGGCGGAGCACAGATACGCAGTATTTT. It yields the protein CASRRQKGRSTDTQYF.